The 27 T cell receptor beta chains below all came from one sample that was sequenced in a study of blood T cell repertoires in COVID-19 (TCRdb year 2020). Libraries were built with the immunoSEQ multiplex PCR assay. Held by TCRdb, this immuneACCESS table contains in-frame sequences only and omits some clones. Under half of the omission traces to an unresolved V gene where checked; the cause of the rest is unknown. The sample has about 170,000 clones on record, about nine tenths of them singletons. The top ten clones comprise roughly 5% of the sample. The sample taken for sequencing was peripheral blood. The receptors shown here come from a man younger than 40 with COVID-19, enrolled during active disease.

This chain links TRBV3-1 (or the pseudogene TRBV3-2) with TRBJ2-7, with a weak D call TRBD1 (6 bases). The CDR3 extends over 15 amino acids. Germline lookup yields CDR1 LGHDT and CDR2 YNNKEL (reference sequence). The germline V and J ends were trimmed by 1 base and 1 base, with 11 bases remaining between them. The CDR3: CASSQAGVKSYEQYF. CDR3 in DNA: TGTGCCAGCAGCCAAGCAGGGGTTAAGTCCTACGAGCAGTACTTC.

The rearrangement joins TRBV5-4 to TRBJ1-4; tentatively, D is TRBD1 (6 bases). The germline CDR1 and CDR2 sequences are SGHNT and YYREEE (reference sequence). CDR3 length equals 15 residues. Trimming cost V 0 bases and J 3 bases, with 9 bases left between them. CDR3 sequence (DNA): TGTGCCAGCAGCTTGGTCCAGGGGCCTAATGAAAAACTGTTTTTT. The encoded protein is CASSLVQGPNEKLFF.

The chain uses TRBV6-5 and TRBJ1-6, with TRBD1 as a possible D gene (6 bases). The ends were cut back, 3 bases at V and 10 bases at J, with 19 bases in the middle. Germline lookup yields CDR1 MNHEY and CDR2 SVGAGI. This CDR3 has 16 residues. The CDR3: CASSYSLMTGDSPLHF. The CDR3 DNA is TGTGCCAGCAGTTATTCCCTCATGACAGGCGACTCACCCCTCCACTTT.

The V call is TRBV12-3 or TRBV12-4, the J call TRBJ1-2; D possibly corresponds to TRBD1 (6 bases). The CDR3 length is 13 residues. Deletions cut 7 bases from V and 0 bases from J, with 9 bases between. The CDR3 spells CASTGATNYGYTF. CDR3 coding DNA: TGTGCCAGCACAGGGGCTACTAACTATGGCTACACCTTC.

This chain uses TRBV18 with TRBJ1-1; TRBD1 agrees at 10 bases. J was trimmed by 4 bases and V by 1 base; bases with no gene match: 9. CDR1 is KGHSH, CDR2 LQKENI, per germline. The CDR3 is 17 residues long. CDR3 loop: CASSPRLAGQGVTEAFF. CDR3 coding DNA: TGTGCCAGCTCACCACGGCTTGCAGGACAGGGGGTCACTGAAGCTTTCTTT.

The rearrangement links TRBV9 to TRBJ1-2; D is perhaps TRBD1 (5 bases). The germline V and J ends were trimmed by 0 bases and 4 bases, with 13 bases remaining between them. There are 15 residues in the CDR3. Germline loops: CDR1 SGDLS, CDR2 YYNGEE. This CDR3 reads CASSVGAGPVYGYTF. The DNA of the CDR3 is TGTGCCAGCAGCGTAGGGGCAGGGCCGGTCTATGGCTACACCTTC.

The rearrangement uses TRBV7-6 and TRBJ1-3, with D tentatively TRBD1 (6 bases). The CDR3 consists of 17 residues. With 5 bases removed from V and 0 bases from J, the gap between germline ends came to 17 bases. Germline lookup yields CDR1 SGHVS and CDR2 FNYEAQ. CDR3 protein: CASSLRQELSSGNTIYF. Written as DNA, the CDR3 is TGTGCCAGCAGCCTAAGACAGGAACTAAGCTCTGGAAACACCATATATTTT.

This chain connects TRBV19 to TRBJ1-1, with D maybe TRBD1 (6 bases). CDR1 is LNHDA and CDR2 is SQIVND in the germline V gene (reference sequence). V lost 2 bases to trimming and J lost 14 bases, with 12 bases between them. The CDR3 covers 11 residues. The CDR3 DNA is TGTGCCAGTAGTATACGAGGGAGGGGGTTCTTT. It is translated as CASSIRGRGFF.

The V call is TRBV27, the J call TRBJ1-2, with a possible D match to TRBD1 (6 bases). V dropped 6 bases and J dropped 5 bases, with 16 bases sitting between them. The CDR3 is 14 amino acids. CDR1 and CDR2 from the germline V gene are MNHEY and SMNVEV (reference sequence). The CDR3 DNA sequence: TGTGCCAGCAGCCCCCGGGCAGGGGATTATGGCTACACCTTC. It translates to CASSPRAGDYGYTF.

The V and J genes are TRBV30 and TRBJ1-3, with TRBD1 identical over 7 bases. The CDR3 length is 13 residues. Trimming at V came to 5 bases and at J to 4 bases, leaving 5 bases not matched to a gene. Germline V gene lookup returns CDR1 GTSNPN and CDR2 SVGIG (reference sequence). The CDR3 nucleotides read TGTGCCTGGGCCAGGGGGTCCGGAAACACCATATATTTT. It codes for CAWARGSGNTIYF.

The chain employs TRBV7-2 and TRBJ1-6; tentatively, D is TRBD1 (6 bases). Trimming took off 5 bases at V and 13 bases at J, with 15 bases between the two ends. The CDR3 is made up of 13 amino acids. CDR1 and CDR2 (germline): SGHTA, FQGNSA. CDR3 nucleotide sequence: TGTGCCAGCAGCAGGGACACCACCGGTCCCCTCCACTTT. Its protein is CASSRDTTGPLHF.

This chain joins TRBV28 and TRBJ1-5; the match to TRBD1 covers 7 bases. From germline, CDR1 is MDHEN and CDR2 SYDVKM. The CDR3 runs to 15 residues. The ends lost 4 bases at V and 2 bases at J; junction bases unmatched: 5. The CDR3 DNA is TGTGCCAGCAGTTCATACAGGGGAGGCAATCAGCCCCAGCATTTT. Translating gives CASSSYRGGNQPQHF.

J is TRBJ1-5 and V is TRBV7-8; TRBD1 aligns across 8 bases. The germline gives CDR1 SGHVS, CDR2 FQNEAQ. V lost 5 bases, J lost 6 bases, and 3 bases stayed unmatched. This CDR3 has 13 residues. The CDR3: CASSPDRAQPQHF. The CDR3 DNA reads as TGTGCCAGCAGCCCGGACAGGGCTCAGCCCCAGCATTTT.

The rearrangement joins TRBV24-1 to TRBJ2-3, with 10 nucleotides matching TRBD1. Trimming at V came to 6 bases and at J to 4 bases, leaving 3 bases not matched to a gene. Germline loops: CDR1 KGHDR, CDR2 SFDVKD. CDR3 length: 14 amino acids. The CDR3 bases are TGTGCCACCAGTTTGACAGGGGGCCCAGATACGCAGTATTTT. Residues: CATSLTGGPDTQYF.

This clone occurred a few times. This rearrangement joins TRBV28 to TRBJ1-4; tentative D call: TRBD1 (5 bases). Trimming left V 10 bases short and J 5 bases short, with 17 bases between. The CDR3 sequence is 14 residues long. Germline CDR1 MDHEN, CDR2 SYDVKM. The CDR3 loop reads CATYLGHSNEKLFF. DNA of the CDR3: TGTGCCACATATCTAGGACACTCAAATGAAAAACTGTTTTTT.

The chain combines TRBV1 with TRBJ2-3; the table assigns TRBD2, which was not confirmed against the DNA. TRBV1 is a recognized pseudogene. The CDR3 sequence is 19 residues long. The CDR3 is CTSSQERRGGNPGTDTQYF. The CDR3 region has the DNA TGCACCAGCAGCCAAGAGAGACGGGGGGGCAATCCCGGCACAGATACGCAGTATTTT.

The chain joins TRBV7-2 to TRBJ1-2, with 11 bases lining up with TRBD1. Germline V gene lookup returns CDR1 SGHTA and CDR2 FQGNSA. Unmatched junction bases numbered 8, after V lost 1 base and J lost 4 bases. This CDR3 comprises 17 residues. The CDR3 nucleotides are TGTGCCAGCAGCTTAGTTTGGGGACAGGGGGATGGCTATGGCTACACCTTC. This sequence encodes CASSLVWGQGDGYGYTF.

Only one count was recorded for this clone. This chain joins TRBV7-2 and TRBJ2-7; 11 bases are a match to TRBD2. Germline values: CDR1 SGHTA, CDR2 FQGNSA. Trimming took 6 bases from V and 0 from J; bases not matched to a gene: 7. The CDR3 is made up of 16 amino acids. CDR3 DNA: TGTGCCAGCAGTTTCCTGACTAGCGGGATCTCCTACGAGCAGTACTTC. Amino acid sequence: CASSFLTSGISYEQYF.

The CDR3 sequence is CASSLSAQGETQYF. As DNA, the CDR3 is TGCGCCAGCAGCTTGTCTGCCCAGGGGGAGACCCAGTACTTC. The chain uses TRBV5-1 and TRBJ2-5; D might be TRBD1 (6 bases). Trimming stripped 1 base from V and 5 bases from J, with 12 bases between. Germline V lookup: CDR1 SGHRS, CDR2 YFSETQ. The length of the CDR3 is 14 residues. Drawing the rest from reference TRBV5-1 and TRBJ2-5, the complete variable domain is KAGVTQTPRYLIKTRGQQVTLSCSPISGHRSVSWYQQTPGQGLQFLFEYFSETQRNKGNFPGRFSGRQFSNSRSEMNVSTLELGDSALYLCASSLSAQGETQYFGPGTRLLVL.

At least ten counts were recorded for this clone. The CDR3 coding sequence is TGTGCCTGGGGGACGGGACAGAACAATTCACCCCTCCACTTT. Translation gives CAWGTGQNNSPLHF. The chain recombines TRBV30 with TRBJ1-6, with TRBD1 identical over 7 bases. The V gene's germline CDR1 is GTSNPN and CDR2 SVGIG (reference sequence). The CDR3 covers 14 residues. Losses at the gene ends were 5 bases for V and 7 bases for J; bases not matched to a gene: 8.

This rearrangement joins TRBV11-2 to TRBJ2-7; 7 positions agree with TRBD2. Germline lookup yields CDR1 SGHAT and CDR2 FQNNGV. Trimming at V came to 5 bases and at J to 2 bases, leaving 18 bases not matched to a gene. CDR3 size: 18 residues. The CDR3, as DNA: TGTGCCAGCAGCCGTTTGCATCGGGACTATCGCCAAACCTACGAGCAGTACTTC. Its translation: CASSRLHRDYRQTYEQYF.

This rearrangement joins TRBV27 to TRBJ1-1; D is undetermined. The CDR3 extends over 14 amino acids. Trimming shortened V by 2 bases and J by 8 bases, and 15 bases separated the two germline ends. Germline CDR1 is MNHEY and CDR2 is SMNVEV (reference sequence). This chain's CDR3 is CASSLAGMGGEAFF. In DNA form, the CDR3 reads TGTGCCAGCAGTTTAGCGGGAATGGGAGGGGAAGCTTTCTTT.

The genes are TRBV10-3 and TRBJ1-2; TRBD1 matches at 7 bases. The CDR3 has 15 amino acids. Trimming cost V 3 bases and J 0 bases; bases outside gene matches: 4. Germline values: CDR1 ENHRY, CDR2 SYGVKD. The CDR3: CAISESGQTNYGYTF. The CDR3 DNA sequence: TGTGCCATCAGTGAATCGGGACAGACTAACTATGGCTACACCTTC.

V usage is TRBV9 and J usage is TRBJ2-3; D is perhaps TRBD1 (6 bases). Per germline, CDR1 SGDLS and CDR2 YYNGEE. The CDR3 covers 15 residues. Trimming left V 4 bases short and J 0 bases short, with 12 bases between. The CDR3 region has the DNA TGTGCCAGCAGCCCCTGGGACACCAGCACAGATACGCAGTATTTT. Amino acids: CASSPWDTSTDTQYF. The full variable domain, in which reference TRBV9 and TRBJ2-3 provide the parts outside the CDR3, is DSGVTQTPKHLITATGQRVTLRCSPRSGDLSVYWYQQSLDQGLQFLIQYYNGEERAKGNILERFSAQQFPDLHSELNLSSLELGDSALYFCASSPWDTSTDTQYFGPGTRLTVL.

V and J are TRBV11-2 and TRBJ2-3, with TRBD2 matching 8 bases. Losses at the gene ends were 2 bases for V and 3 bases for J; bases not matched to a gene: 10. Germline values: CDR1 SGHAT, CDR2 FQNNGV. CDR3 length: 17 amino acids. The CDR3 protein is CASSLRGGGRLTDTQYF. The CDR3 DNA follows: TGTGCCAGCAGCTTAAGGGGGGGCGGGAGGCTAACAGATACGCAGTATTTT.

The genes are TRBV9 and TRBJ1-2, with 11 bases aligning to TRBD1. The CDR3 totals 14 residues. Trimming at V came to 1 base and at J to 8 bases, leaving 4 bases not matched to a gene. The germline gives CDR1 SGDLS, CDR2 YYNGEE. CDR3 bases: TGTGCCAGCAGCGTAACGGGACAGGGGGGAGGCTACACCTTC. Translated: CASSVTGQGGGYTF.

The chain combines TRBV6-2 or TRBV6-3 with TRBJ2-1; 7 positions match TRBD2. Trimming cost V 6 bases and J 3 bases; bases outside gene matches: 14. Germline CDR1 MNHEY, CDR2 SVGEGT. There are 17 residues in the CDR3. DNA for the CDR3: TGTGCCAGCAGCCGACTGACTCGGGGAGGGTTCTACAATGAGCAGTTCTTC. Encoded protein: CASSRLTRGGFYNEQFF.